The 7 T cell receptor beta chains given below trace back to one sample, sequenced in a study of shared clonotypes between healthy human individuals. The table came from immunoSEQ multiplex PCR; TCRdb's copy has only in-frame clones and leaves some out. Counted here are about 680,000 clones, 60% to 80% occurring once; the ten biggest clones make up 1.8%. Material: memory CD4+ T cells sorted from blood. Specified subset: CD45RA-negative fraction. These receptors were obtained from a young woman in good health.

CDR3 in DNA: TGTGCCAGTAAGGAACAGGGGGGTCTCGCTGGGGCCAACGTCCTGACTTTC. This gives the protein CASKEQGGLAGANVLTF. The rearrangement uses TRBV19 and TRBJ2-6; 8 bases align to TRBD1. The CDR3 totals 17 residues. Germline CDR1 and CDR2: LNHDA and SQIVND (reference sequence). V trimming: 7 bases; J trimming: 2 bases; junction bases outside the gene matches: 10.

The CDR3 region is CSVDKGTGSTDTQYF. CDR3 nucleotides: TGCAGCGTTGATAAGGGGACTGGTAGCACAGATACGCAGTATTTT. J is TRBJ2-3 and V is TRBV29-1, with a weak D call TRBD2 (6 bases). From germline, CDR1 is SQVTM and CDR2 ANQGSEA. There are 15 residues in the CDR3. V was clipped by 3 bases and J by 0 bases, with 13 bases between them.

The chain uses TRBV10-3 and TRBJ2-1; 10 positions match TRBD2. The trim removed 5 bases at V and 8 bases at J, leaving 15 bases unmatched. The CDR3 runs to 17 residues. Germline V CDR1 and CDR2: ENHRY, SYGVKD. As DNA, the CDR3 is TGTGCCATCAGTCCGCCGTTAGGGCTAGCGGGAGTCGATGAGCAGTTCTTC. Protein product: CAISPPLGLAGVDEQFF.

The J gene is TRBJ2-1, the V gene TRBV4-1, with 9 nucleotides matching TRBD1. The V segment lost 3 bases and the J segment 0 bases; nucleotides outside the gene matches: 9. This CDR3 is 18 amino acids long. From germline, CDR1 is MGHRA and CDR2 YSYEKL. The CDR3 nucleotides are TGCGCCAGCAGCCAGTTGGACAGGGGTGGAAGCTCCTACAATGAGCAGTTCTTC. Protein product: CASSQLDRGGSSYNEQFF.

This chain connects TRBV7-2 to TRBJ2-3; the match to TRBD2 covers 10 bases. CDR1 and CDR2 from the germline V gene are SGHTA and FQGNSA. The CDR3 sequence is 15 residues long. The V and J ends lost 6 bases and 1 base, in that order; junction bases with no gene match: 4. As DNA, the CDR3 is TGTGCCAGCAGAATAGGACTAGCGGGCACAGATACGCAGTATTTT. Amino acid sequence: CASRIGLAGTDTQYF.

For the CDR3, the DNA is TGTGCCAGCGCATTAGGTCGGGGCTACACCTTC. The encoded protein is CASALGRGYTF. The chain carries TRBV28 and TRBJ1-2; D remains unclear. Trimming shortened V by 8 bases and J by 8 bases, and 12 bases separated the two germline ends. This CDR3 is built from 11 residues. CDR1 MDHEN and CDR2 SYDVKM come from the germline V gene.

The J gene is TRBJ1-2, the V gene TRBV28; TRBD1 aligns across 7 bases. V trimming: 6 bases; J trimming: 4 bases; junction bases outside the gene matches: 11. Germline V gene sequence: CDR1 MDHEN, CDR2 SYDVKM. CDR3 length: 15 amino acids. The DNA of the CDR3 is TGTGCCAGCAGCTCCCCCAAGGGGGCGGTCTATGGCTACACCTTC. Its translation is CASSSPKGAVYGYTF.